This T cell receptor beta chain emerged from a study of blood T cell repertoires in COVID-19. Donors of Cohort 3 who recovered were those that had two negative PCRs, clearance, or symptom resolution. This CDR3 comprises 15 residues. The germline V and J ends were trimmed by 5 bases and 0 bases, with 10 bases remaining between them. The germline CDR1 and CDR2 sequences are LNHDA and SQIVND (reference sequence). The table came from immunoSEQ multiplex PCR; TCRdb's copy has only in-frame clones and leaves some out. The sample lists fewer than 400,000 clones; over 75% were seen once. This TCR came from a man in his thirties or forties who had recovered from COVID-19. Sequencing was performed on PBMCs or T cells enriched from blood (not recorded which). The rearrangement joins TRBV19 to TRBJ1-4; D perhaps matches TRBD1 (5 bases). The CDR3 protein is CASSSGLATNEKLFF. The DNA of the CDR3 is TGTGCCAGTAGTTCGGGACTAGCAACTAATGAAAAACTGTTTTTT.